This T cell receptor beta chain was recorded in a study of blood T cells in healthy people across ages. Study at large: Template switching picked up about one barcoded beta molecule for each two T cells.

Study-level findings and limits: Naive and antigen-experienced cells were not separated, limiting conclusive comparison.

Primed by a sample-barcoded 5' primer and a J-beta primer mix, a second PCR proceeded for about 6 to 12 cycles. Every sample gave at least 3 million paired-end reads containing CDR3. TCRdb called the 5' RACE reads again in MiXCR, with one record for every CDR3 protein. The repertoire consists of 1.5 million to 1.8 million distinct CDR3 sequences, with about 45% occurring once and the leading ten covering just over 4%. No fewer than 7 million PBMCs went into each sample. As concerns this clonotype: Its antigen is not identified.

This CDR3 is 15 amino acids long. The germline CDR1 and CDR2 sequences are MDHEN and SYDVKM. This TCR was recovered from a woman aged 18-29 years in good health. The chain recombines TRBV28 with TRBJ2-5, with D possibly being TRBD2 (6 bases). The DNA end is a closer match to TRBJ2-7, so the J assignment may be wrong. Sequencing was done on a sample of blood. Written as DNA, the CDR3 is TGTGCCAGCAGTCCGCCCACTGGGCGGGAACACGAGCAGTACTTC. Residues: CASSPPTGREHEQYF.